Below are 8 T cell receptor beta chains sequenced from a single sample in a study of cytomegalovirus exposure and HLA in healthy donors. Generated by immunoSEQ multiplex PCR, the TCRdb table keeps only in-frame clones and is missing some. Here the sample spans roughly 75,000 clones, roughly 94% being singletons. The sequenced sample was PBMCs. The source is a woman in her late teens or twenties in good health and CMV-seropositive.

The V and J genes are TRBV5-1 and TRBJ2-5, with D maybe TRBD2 (5 bases). The CDR3 totals 14 residues. Germline loops: CDR1 SGHRS, CDR2 YFSETQ. Trimming pared 4 bases from V and 1 base from J, leaving 11 bases between. This CDR3 reads CASSLGLAQETQYF. CDR3 coding DNA: TGCGCCAGCAGCCTAGGACTCGCCCAAGAGACCCAGTACTTC. Full variable domain (missing parts from reference TRBV5-1 and TRBJ2-5): KAGVTQTPRYLIKTRGQQVTLSCSPISGHRSVSWYQQTPGQGLQFLFEYFSETQRNKGNFPGRFSGRQFSNSRSEMNVSTLELGDSALYLCASSLGLAQETQYFGPGTRLLVL.

The chain has TRBV4-3 and TRBJ1-3; possible D gene TRBD1, 5 bases. V lost 1 base and J lost 0, with 10 bases in between. This CDR3 comprises 16 residues. Germline V gives CDR1 LGHNA, CDR2 YSLEER. The CDR3 region is CASSQVFRDSGNTIYF. The CDR3 coding sequence is TGCGCCAGCAGCCAAGTTTTCAGGGACTCTGGAAACACCATATATTTT.

Only one count was recorded for this clone. The chain recombines TRBV27 with TRBJ1-6; TRBD1 might be the D (6 bases). Trimming removed 3 bases from V and 9 bases from J, with 12 bases in between. CDR3 length equals 14 residues. The germline V gene encodes CDR1 MNHEY and CDR2 SMNVEV (reference sequence). CDR3 DNA sequence: TGTGCCAGCAGTTTGGGACAATTTGCTTCACCCCTCCACTTT. The encoded protein is CASSLGQFASPLHF.

The chain recombines TRBV6-6 with TRBJ1-3; tentative D call: TRBD1 (5 bases). The CDR3 is 16 amino acids. The germline V gene encodes CDR1 MNHNY and CDR2 SVGAGI (reference sequence). V was clipped by 6 bases and J by 2 bases, with 17 bases between them. CDR3 residues: CASRNQLAGAGNTIYF. In DNA form, the CDR3 reads TGTGCCAGCAGAAACCAACTCGCGGGGGCTGGAAACACCATATATTTT.

This chain uses TRBV5-6 with TRBJ1-1, with D maybe TRBD1 (6 bases). Germline values: CDR1 SGHDT, CDR2 YYEEEE. The CDR3 runs 14 residues. V lost 2 bases and J lost 3, with 11 bases in between. Here the CDR3 DNA reads TGTGCCAGCAGCTTCGGTCAGGGGTACACTGAAGCTTTCTTT. It translates to CASSFGQGYTEAFF.

This chain links TRBV7-9 with TRBJ1-5, with 7 bases matching TRBD1. The ends lost 8 bases at V and 5 bases at J; junction bases unmatched: 6. Germline CDR1 SEHNR, CDR2 FQNEAQ (reference sequence). CDR3 size: 13 residues. The CDR3 nucleotides are TGTGCCAGCTCCCGGGACAGCTATCAGCCCCAGCATTTT. Its protein product is CASSRDSYQPQHF.

The rearrangement joins TRBV7-9 to TRBJ2-7; weak D call: TRBD1 (5 bases). This CDR3 has 13 amino acids. V was pared by 5 bases and J by 2 bases, with 10 bases between. Per the germline V gene, CDR1 is SEHNR and CDR2 is FQNEAQ (reference sequence). The CDR3 spells CASSVDSPYEQYF. CDR3 sequence (DNA): TGTGCCAGCAGCGTAGACAGTCCCTACGAGCAGTACTTC. The full variable domain, with the rest looked up from reference TRBV7-9 and TRBJ2-7, is DTGVSQNPRHKITKRGQNVTFRCDPISEHNRLYWYRQTLGQGPEFLTYFQNEAQLEKSRLLSDRFSAERPKGSFSTLEIQRTEQGDSAMYLCASSVDSPYEQYFGPGTRLTVT.

J is TRBJ1-1 and V is TRBV21-1; TRBD1 is taken as the D call from the table, unchecked against the DNA. TRBV21-1 is marked as a pseudogene. The CDR3 spans 14 residues. This chain's CDR3 is CASSARQGSTEAFF. DNA of the CDR3: TGTGCCAGCAGCGCACGACAGGGGAGCACTGAAGCTTTCTTT.